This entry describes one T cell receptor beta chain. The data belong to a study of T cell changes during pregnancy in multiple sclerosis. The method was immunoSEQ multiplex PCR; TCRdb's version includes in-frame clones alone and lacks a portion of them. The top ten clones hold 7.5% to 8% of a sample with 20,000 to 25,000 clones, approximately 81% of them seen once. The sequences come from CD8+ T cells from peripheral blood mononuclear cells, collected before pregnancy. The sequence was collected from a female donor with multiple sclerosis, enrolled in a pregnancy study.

The CDR3 DNA reads as TGTGCCAGTAGTAGGTACAGGGGCCCTGAAGCTTTCTTT. Translating it yields CASSRYRGPEAFF. The rearrangement uses TRBV19 and TRBJ1-1, with 7 bases matching TRBD1. The CDR3 spans 13 residues. Germline values: CDR1 LNHDA, CDR2 SQIVND (reference sequence). The ends lost 4 bases at V and 6 bases at J; junction bases unmatched: 5.